These 5 T cell receptor beta chains were all obtained from the same sample, sequenced in a study of T cells in tuberculosis (dated 2018 in TCRdb). What this sample's time point label stands for: new active TB diagnosis, blood taken before or within 7 days of starting treatment. Libraries were made using the immunoSEQ multiplex PCR assay. The table was pulled from immuneACCESS by TCRdb, which kept in-frame rearrangements only. Such tables lose some clones; where checked, under half of the loss comes from unresolved V genes, and the rest has no known cause. For this sample the table gives some 31,000 clones, of which about 91% were detected only once. Around 7% of the sample is taken by the ten largest. Sample: PBMCs, taken at tuberculosis diagnosis. Source of these receptors: an adult with tuberculosis.

The chain recombines TRBV6-5 with TRBJ1-1; 9 nucleotides align to TRBD1. CDR1 MNHEY and CDR2 SVGAGI come from the germline V gene. After removal of 5 bases from V and 2 bases from J, the junction contained 6 bases not matched to a gene. The CDR3 is made up of 15 amino acids. DNA of the CDR3: TGTGCCAGCAGTCCAACAGGGGGCCACAACACTGAAGCTTTCTTT. This translates into CASSPTGGHNTEAFF.

The chain joins TRBV27 to TRBJ2-7, with D possibly TRBD1 on 6 matching bases. Germline V gene sequence: CDR1 MNHEY, CDR2 SMNVEV (reference sequence). V lost 5 bases to trimming and J lost 5 bases, with 22 bases between them. The CDR3 is 16 amino acids. The CDR3 here is CASSPTGQPSKNEQYF. As DNA, the CDR3 is TGTGCCAGCAGTCCAACTGGACAGCCCTCGAAGAACGAGCAGTACTTC.

The chain couples TRBV11-2 to TRBJ2-2, with a possible D match to TRBD2 (5 bases). CDR1 SGHAT and CDR2 FQNNGV come from the germline V gene. V was pared by 5 bases and J by 6 bases, with 7 bases between. This CDR3 contains 12 residues. Here the CDR3 DNA reads TGTGCCAGCAGCATTAGCGCCGGGGAGCTGTTTTTT. This translates into CASSISAGELFF.

The V call is TRBV2, the J call TRBJ2-7, with a weak D call TRBD2 (5 bases). The CDR3 spans 13 residues. V lost 8 bases, J lost 4 bases, and 15 bases lay in between. Germline lookup yields CDR1 SNHLY and CDR2 FYNNEI. The CDR3 loop reads CASVTPGSYEQYF. In DNA form, the CDR3 reads TGTGCCAGCGTAACCCCGGGAAGTTACGAGCAGTACTTC.

The V gene is TRBV30, the J gene TRBJ2-1; D is undetermined. Trimming cost V 4 bases and J 0 bases, with 7 bases left between them. The CDR3 consists of 13 residues. Germline V gives CDR1 GTSNPN, CDR2 SVGIG (reference sequence). The CDR3 DNA reads as TGTGCCTGGAAACGGAGCTCCTACAATGAGCAGTTCTTC. It yields the protein CAWKRSSYNEQFF.